This TCR beta chain derives from a study of T cell repertoires in cytomegalovirus infection. Remarks on this clonotype: Antigen unknown.

TCRdb independently ran MiXCR on the reads; one entry per CDR3 protein. The sample shows 100,000 to 120,000 distinct CDR3 sequences, around 31% of them seen only once. The CDR3 covers 16 residues. Trimming removed 7 bases from V and 4 bases from J, with 21 bases in between. Germline V lookup: CDR1 SNHLY, CDR2 FYNNEI. The specimen was CD8+ T cells from cultured PBMCs, collected from culture after CMV antigen stimulation. This TCR was recovered from a human donor in good health (CMV status not recorded). Some clones in this sample may be carry-over from other donors' samples. The chain recombines TRBV2 with TRBJ2-3, with D tentatively TRBD1 (5 bases). This CDR3 reads CASTWTGHGSSDTQYF. Here the CDR3 DNA reads TGTGCCAGCACGTGGACCGGACACGGTTCATCAGATACGCAGTATTTT.